Shown below are 2 T cell receptor beta chains from a single sample sequenced in a study of blood T cells in healthy people across ages. Combining a sample-barcoded 5' primer with a J-beta primer mix, a second PCR ran for roughly 6 to 12 cycles. TCRdb recomputed calls from the 5' RACE reads with MiXCR, one row per CDR3 protein. The table has about 600,000 distinct CDR3 sequences, around 48% seen once. The sequencing sample was made of blood. Source of these receptors: an elderly man in good health.

This clonotype was seen a few times. The CDR3 nucleotides read TGCGCCAGCAGCCCAATCAGCTCGACTGTGATCTCCTACGAGCAGTACTTC. This encodes CASSPISSTVISYEQYF. V and J are TRBV4-1 and TRBJ2-7; D unresolved. The germline CDR1 and CDR2 sequences are MGHRA and YSYEKL. The CDR3 runs 17 residues. Trimming shortened V by 4 bases and J by 0 bases, and 19 bases separated the two germline ends.

The chain recombines TRBV5-1 with TRBJ1-1; perhaps TRBD1 as D (6 bases). This CDR3 contains 16 residues. Germline values: CDR1 SGHRS, CDR2 YFSETQ. The V end lost 6 bases, the J end lost 3 bases, and 21 bases lay between the germline ends. The CDR3 region is CASKRGGLIMDTEAFF. As DNA, the CDR3 is TGCGCCAGCAAAAGGGGGGGCTTAATCATGGACACTGAAGCTTTCTTT.